The T cell receptor beta chain under discussion was sequenced for a study of OX40 agonist ivuxolimab in advanced cancers. Whole-study context: Ivuxolimab is a fully human IgG2 antibody that activates OX40 (CD134).

TCRdb keeps only in-frame clones here, not all; method: immunoSEQ multiplex PCR. The sample lists approximately 100,000 clones, 91% occurring once. There are 15 residues in the CDR3. Germline CDR1 SGDLS, CDR2 YYNGEE. Deletions cut 6 bases from V and 4 bases from J, with 19 bases between. The sequence derives from an adult with an advanced solid tumor such as melanoma, head and neck, liver or kidney cancer. Sequencing used CD4+ or CD8+ T cells sorted from blood, obtained in a trial of the OX40 agonist ivuxolimab. This chain joins TRBV9 and TRBJ2-5; D possibly corresponds to TRBD1 (6 bases). For the CDR3, the DNA is TGTGCCAGCAACCCAGGGGCAGGAAAGGGAGAGACCCAGTACTTC. This gives the protein CASNPGAGKGETQYF.